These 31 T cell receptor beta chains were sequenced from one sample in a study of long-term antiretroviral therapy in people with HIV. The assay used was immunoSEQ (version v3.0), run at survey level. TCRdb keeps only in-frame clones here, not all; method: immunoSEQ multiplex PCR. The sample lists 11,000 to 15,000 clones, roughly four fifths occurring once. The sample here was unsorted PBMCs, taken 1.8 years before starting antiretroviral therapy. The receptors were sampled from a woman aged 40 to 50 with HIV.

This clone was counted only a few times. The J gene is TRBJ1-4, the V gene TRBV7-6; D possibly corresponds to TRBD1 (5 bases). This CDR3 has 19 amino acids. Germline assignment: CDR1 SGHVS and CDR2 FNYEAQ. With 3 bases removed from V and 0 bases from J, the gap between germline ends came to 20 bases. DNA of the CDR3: TGTGCCAGCAGCTTGGGCCGGGGCCGTAGTACTGCAACTAATGAAAAACTGTTTTTT. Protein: CASSLGRGRSTATNEKLFF. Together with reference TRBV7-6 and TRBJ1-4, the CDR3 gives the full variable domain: GAGVSQSPRYKVTKRGQDVALRCDPISGHVSLYWYRQALGQGPEFLTYFNYEAQQDKSGLPNDRFSAERPEGSISTLTIQRTEQRDSAMYRCASSLGRGRSTATNEKLFFGSGTQLSVL.

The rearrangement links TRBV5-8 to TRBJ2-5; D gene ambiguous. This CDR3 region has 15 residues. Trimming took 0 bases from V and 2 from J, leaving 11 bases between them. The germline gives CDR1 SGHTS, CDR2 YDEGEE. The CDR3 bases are TGTGCCAGCAGCTTGGAATCTAGGGTTCAAGAGACCCAGTACTTC. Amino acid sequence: CASSLESRVQETQYF.

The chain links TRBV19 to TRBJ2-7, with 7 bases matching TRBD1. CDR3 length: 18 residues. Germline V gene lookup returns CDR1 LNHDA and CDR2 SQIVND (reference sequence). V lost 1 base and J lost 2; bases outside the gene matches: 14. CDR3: CASSIGLTAGTVTYEQYF. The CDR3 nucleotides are TGTGCCAGTAGTATAGGGCTAACCGCCGGGACAGTGACCTACGAGCAGTACTTC.

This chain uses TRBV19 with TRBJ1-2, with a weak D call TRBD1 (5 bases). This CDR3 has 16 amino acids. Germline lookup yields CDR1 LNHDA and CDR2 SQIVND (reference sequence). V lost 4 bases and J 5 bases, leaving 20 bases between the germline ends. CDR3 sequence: CASSNDFGGLMYGYTF. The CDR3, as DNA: TGTGCCAGTAGTAATGATTTCGGGGGATTAATGTATGGCTACACCTTC.

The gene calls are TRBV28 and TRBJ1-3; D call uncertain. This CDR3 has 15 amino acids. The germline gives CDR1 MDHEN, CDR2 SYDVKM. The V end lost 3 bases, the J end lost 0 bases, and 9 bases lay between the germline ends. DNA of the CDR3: TGTGCCAGCAGTTTTATAGGTCACTCTGGAAACACCATATATTTT. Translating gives CASSFIGHSGNTIYF. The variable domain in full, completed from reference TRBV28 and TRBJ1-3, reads DVKVTQSSRYLVKRTGEKVFLECVQDMDHENMFWYRQDPGLGLRLIYFSYDVKMKEKGDIPEGYSVSREKKERFSLILESASTNQTSMYLCASSFIGHSGNTIYFGEGSWLTVV.

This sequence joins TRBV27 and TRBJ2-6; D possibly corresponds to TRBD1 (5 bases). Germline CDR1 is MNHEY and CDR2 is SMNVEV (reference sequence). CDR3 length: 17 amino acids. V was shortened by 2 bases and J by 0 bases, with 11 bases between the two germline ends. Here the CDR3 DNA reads TGTGCCAGCAGTTTAACGGCAGACAGCTCTGGGGCCAACGTCCTGACTTTC. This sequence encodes CASSLTADSSGANVLTF.

CDR3 in DNA: TGCGCCAGCAGCCAAGGTCAACCCCGCACAGATACGCAGTATTTT. It encodes CASSQGQPRTDTQYF. The V and J genes are TRBV4-3 and TRBJ2-3; no clear D gene. The CDR3 covers 15 residues. Trimming stripped 1 base from V and 1 base from J, with 9 bases between. Germline V lookup: CDR1 LGHNA, CDR2 YSLEER.

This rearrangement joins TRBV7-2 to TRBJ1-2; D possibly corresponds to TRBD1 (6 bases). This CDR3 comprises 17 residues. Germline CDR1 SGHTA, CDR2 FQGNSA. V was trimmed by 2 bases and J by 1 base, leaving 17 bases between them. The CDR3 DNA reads TGTGCCAGCAGCTTATTGGGATTTCGGACAGATAACTATGGCTACACCTTC. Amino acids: CASSLLGFRTDNYGYTF.

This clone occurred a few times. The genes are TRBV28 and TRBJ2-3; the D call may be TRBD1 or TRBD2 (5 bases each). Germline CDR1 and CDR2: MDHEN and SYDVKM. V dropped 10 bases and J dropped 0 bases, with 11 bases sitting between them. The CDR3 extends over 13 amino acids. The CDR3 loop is CATGTESTDTQYF. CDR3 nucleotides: TGTGCCACAGGGACGGAGAGCACAGATACGCAGTATTTT. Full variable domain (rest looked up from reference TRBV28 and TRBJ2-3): DVKVTQSSRYLVKRTGEKVFLECVQDMDHENMFWYRQDPGLGLRLIYFSYDVKMKEKGDIPEGYSVSREKKERFSLILESASTNQTSMYLCATGTESTDTQYFGPGTRLTVL.

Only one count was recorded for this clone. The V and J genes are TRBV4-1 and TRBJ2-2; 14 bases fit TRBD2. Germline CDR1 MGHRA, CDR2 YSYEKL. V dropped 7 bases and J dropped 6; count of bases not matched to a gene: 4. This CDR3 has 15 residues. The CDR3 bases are TGCGCCAGCACTCGACTAGCGGGAGGGGCCGGGGAGCTGTTTTTT. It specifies CASTRLAGGAGELFF.

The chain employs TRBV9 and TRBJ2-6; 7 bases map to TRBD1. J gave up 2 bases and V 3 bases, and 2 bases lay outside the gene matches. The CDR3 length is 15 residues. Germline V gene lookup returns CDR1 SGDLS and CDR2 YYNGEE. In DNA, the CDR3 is TGTGCCAGCAGCGATACAGGGGCTGGGGCCAACGTCCTGACTTTC. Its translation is CASSDTGAGANVLTF.

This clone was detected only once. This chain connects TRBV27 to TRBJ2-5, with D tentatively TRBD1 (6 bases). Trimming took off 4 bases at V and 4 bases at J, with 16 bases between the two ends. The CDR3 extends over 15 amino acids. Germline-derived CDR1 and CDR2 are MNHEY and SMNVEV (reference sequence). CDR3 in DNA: TGTGCCAGCAGTTCCGATGGACAGCCGAGAGAGACCCAGTACTTC. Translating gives CASSSDGQPRETQYF.

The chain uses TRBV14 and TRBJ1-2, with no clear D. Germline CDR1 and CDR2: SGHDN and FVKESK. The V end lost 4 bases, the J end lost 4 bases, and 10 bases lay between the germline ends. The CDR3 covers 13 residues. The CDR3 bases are TGTGCCAGCAGCCGAGGGCCTATCTATGGCTACACCTTC. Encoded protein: CASSRGPIYGYTF.

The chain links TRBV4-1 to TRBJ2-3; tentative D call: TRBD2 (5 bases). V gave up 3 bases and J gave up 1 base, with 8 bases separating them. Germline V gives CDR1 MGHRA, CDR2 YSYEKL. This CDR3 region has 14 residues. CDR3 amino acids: CASSHAEGTDTQYF. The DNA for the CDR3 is TGCGCCAGCAGCCACGCGGAGGGCACAGATACGCAGTATTTT.

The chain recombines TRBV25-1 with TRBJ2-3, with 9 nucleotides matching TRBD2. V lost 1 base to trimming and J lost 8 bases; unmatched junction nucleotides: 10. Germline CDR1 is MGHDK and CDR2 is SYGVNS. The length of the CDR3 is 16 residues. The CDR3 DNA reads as TGTGCCAGCAGTGAATGGGCACGCGGCGGGAGGGCTACGCAGTATTTT. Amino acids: CASSEWARGGRATQYF.

The CDR3 is CASSQQGERETQYF. DNA for the CDR3: TGTGCCAGCAGCCAACAGGGGGAACGGGAGACCCAGTACTTC. The chain combines TRBV27 with TRBJ2-5, with 8 positions matching TRBD1. Germline V gene data show CDR1 as MNHEY and CDR2 as SMNVEV (reference sequence). The CDR3 sequence is 14 residues long. Trimming took 6 bases from V and 5 from J; bases not matched to a gene: 8.

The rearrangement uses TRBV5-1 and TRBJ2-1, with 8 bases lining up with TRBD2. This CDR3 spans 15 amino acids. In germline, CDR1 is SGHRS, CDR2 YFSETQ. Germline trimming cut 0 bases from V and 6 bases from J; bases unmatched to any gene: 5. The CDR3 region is CASSLVLAVSNEQFF. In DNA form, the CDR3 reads TGCGCCAGCAGCTTGGTACTAGCGGTTTCCAATGAGCAGTTCTTC.

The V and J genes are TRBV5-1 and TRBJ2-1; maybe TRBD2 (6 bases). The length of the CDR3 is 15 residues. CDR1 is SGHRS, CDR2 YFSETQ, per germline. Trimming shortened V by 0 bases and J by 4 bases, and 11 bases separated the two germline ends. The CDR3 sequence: CASSLGLGRYNEQFF. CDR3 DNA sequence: TGCGCCAGCAGCTTGGGACTAGGGCGTTACAATGAGCAGTTCTTC.

The CDR3 bases are TGTGCCAGCTCGTCAGGGGAGAACACTGAAGCTTTCTTT. Protein product: CASSSGENTEAFF. V usage is TRBV18 and J usage is TRBJ1-1, with D possibly being TRBD1 (6 bases). Trimming cost V 6 bases and J 1 base, with 9 bases left between them. Germline V gene data show CDR1 as KGHSH and CDR2 as LQKENI. There are 13 residues in the CDR3.

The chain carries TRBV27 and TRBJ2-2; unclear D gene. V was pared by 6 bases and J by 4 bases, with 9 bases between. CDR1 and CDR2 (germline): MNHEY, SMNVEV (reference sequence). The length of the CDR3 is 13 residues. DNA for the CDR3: TGTGCCAGCAGGCTCGTAGGCACCGGGGAGCTGTTTTTT. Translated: CASRLVGTGELFF.

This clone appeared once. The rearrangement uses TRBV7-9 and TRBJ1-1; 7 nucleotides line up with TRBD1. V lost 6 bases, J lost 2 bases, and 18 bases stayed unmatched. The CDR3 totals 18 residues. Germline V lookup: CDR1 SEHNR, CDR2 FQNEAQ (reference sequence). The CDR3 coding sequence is TGTGCCAGCAGTGGGGGTCTTACCGGGACAGCTGGCAACACTGAAGCTTTCTTT. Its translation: CASSGGLTGTAGNTEAFF.

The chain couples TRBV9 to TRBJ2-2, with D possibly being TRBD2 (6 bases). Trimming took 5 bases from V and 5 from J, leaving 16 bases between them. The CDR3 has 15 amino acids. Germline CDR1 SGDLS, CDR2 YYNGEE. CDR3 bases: TGTGCCAGCAGGCCCATCCGGGAGCATACCGGGGAGCTGTTTTTT. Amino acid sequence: CASRPIREHTGELFF.

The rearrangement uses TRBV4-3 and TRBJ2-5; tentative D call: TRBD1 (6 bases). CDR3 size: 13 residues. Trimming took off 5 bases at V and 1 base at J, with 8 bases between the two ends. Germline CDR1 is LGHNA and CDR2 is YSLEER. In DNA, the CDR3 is TGCGCCAGCAGCACACAGGGCCAAGAGACCCAGTACTTC. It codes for CASSTQGQETQYF.

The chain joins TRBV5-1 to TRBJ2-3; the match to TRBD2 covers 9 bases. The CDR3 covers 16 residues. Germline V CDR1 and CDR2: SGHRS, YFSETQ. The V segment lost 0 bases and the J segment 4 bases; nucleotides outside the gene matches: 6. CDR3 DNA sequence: TGCGCCAGCAGCTTGGAAATAGCGGGAGCTTCAGATACGCAGTATTTT. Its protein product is CASSLEIAGASDTQYF.

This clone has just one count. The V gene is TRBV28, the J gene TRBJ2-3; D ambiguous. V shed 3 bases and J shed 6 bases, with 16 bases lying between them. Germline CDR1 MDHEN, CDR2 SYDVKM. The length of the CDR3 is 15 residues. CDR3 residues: CASSFSFRWSDTQYF. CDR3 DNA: TGTGCCAGCAGTTTTTCTTTCCGATGGTCGGATACGCAGTATTTT.

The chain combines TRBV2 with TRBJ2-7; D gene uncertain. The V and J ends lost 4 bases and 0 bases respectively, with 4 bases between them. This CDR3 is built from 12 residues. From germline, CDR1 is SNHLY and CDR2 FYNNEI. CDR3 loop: CASSGTSYEQYF. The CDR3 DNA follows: TGTGCCAGCAGTGGGACCTCCTACGAGCAGTACTTC.

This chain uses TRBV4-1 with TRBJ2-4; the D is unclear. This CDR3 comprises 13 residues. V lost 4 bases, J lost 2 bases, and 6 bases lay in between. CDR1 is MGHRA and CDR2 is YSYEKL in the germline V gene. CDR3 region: CASSLDPKNIQYF. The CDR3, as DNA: TGCGCCAGCAGCCTGGACCCCAAAAACATTCAGTACTTC.

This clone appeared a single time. CDR3 coding DNA: TGTGCCAGCAGCCTGCTCGGGCTAGCGGGGGGTGGCTACGAGCAGTACTTC. This sequence encodes CASSLLGLAGGGYEQYF. The V call is TRBV14, the J call TRBJ2-7, with 11 bases identical to TRBD2. The germline CDR1 and CDR2 sequences are SGHDN and FVKESK. The CDR3 runs 17 residues. V dropped 4 bases and J dropped 3; count of bases not matched to a gene: 11.

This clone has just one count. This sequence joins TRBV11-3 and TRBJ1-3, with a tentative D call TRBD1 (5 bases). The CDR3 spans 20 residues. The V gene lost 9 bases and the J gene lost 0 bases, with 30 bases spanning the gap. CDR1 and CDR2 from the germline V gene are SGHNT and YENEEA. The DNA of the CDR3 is TGTGCCAGGAGCCCTCTGGGGGAGGGTTTGCCCGGAGGCTCTGGAAACACCATATATTTT. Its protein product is CARSPLGEGLPGGSGNTIYF.

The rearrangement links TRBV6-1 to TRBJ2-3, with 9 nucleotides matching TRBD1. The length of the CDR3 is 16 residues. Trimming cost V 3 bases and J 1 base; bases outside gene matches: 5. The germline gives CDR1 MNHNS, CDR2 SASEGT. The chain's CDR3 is CASSDPWTGGTDTQYF. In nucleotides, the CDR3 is TGTGCCAGCAGTGATCCTTGGACAGGGGGCACAGATACGCAGTATTTT.

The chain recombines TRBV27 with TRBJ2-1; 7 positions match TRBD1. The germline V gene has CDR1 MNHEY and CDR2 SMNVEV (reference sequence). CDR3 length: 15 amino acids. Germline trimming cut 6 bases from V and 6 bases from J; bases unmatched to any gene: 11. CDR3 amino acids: CASSRTLGQFNEQFF. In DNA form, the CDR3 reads TGTGCCAGCAGCCGCACCTTGGGACAGTTCAATGAGCAGTTCTTC.